These T cell receptor beta chains were read from a single sample in a study of blood T cells in healthy people across ages. Via MiXCR, TCRdb re-called the 5' RACE reads, giving one row per CDR3 protein. The sample lists 1.5 million to 2 million distinct CDR3 sequences, 35% to 50% occurring once. Specimen: blood. The receptor source for this set is a human donor in good health. The CDR3 runs from the conserved cysteine through the conserved F or W. The D gene is left open where the match is weak. Some rows have no size entry. The others give once, few or many, or a class for an expanded clone.

V	J	D	size	DNA	CDR3
TRBV29-1	TRBJ1-2	NA	few	TGCAGCGTTGAAGAGGGCCAGAATGGCTACACCTTC	CSVEEGQNGYTF
TRBV6-4	TRBJ2-3	NA	NA	TGTGCCAGCAGTGACTCAGTCGACAGCGGCACAGATACGCAGTATTTT	CASSDSVDSGTDTQYF
TRBV4-3	TRBJ1-2	NA	NA	TGCGCCAGCAGCCAAGACCGGGACGGAGATGGCTACACCTTC	CASSQDRDGDGYTF
TRBV28	TRBJ2-5	NA	NA	TGTGCCAGCAGGGCTAGTAACCAAGAGACCCAGTACTTC	CASRASNQETQYF
TRBV29-1	TRBJ1-1	NA	few	TGCAGCGTTGAAGAAACAGGCACTGAAGCTTTCTTT	CSVEETGTEAFF
TRBV20-1	TRBJ2-1	NA	NA	TGCAGTGCTAGAACCACCATAGCGGCGAGCTCCTACAATGAGCAGTTCTTC	CSARTTIAASSYNEQFF
TRBV6-2/TRBV6-3	TRBJ2-7	NA	NA	TGTGCCAGCAATGACAACGGGGGGACAGCCGAGCAGTACTTC	CASNDNGGTAEQYF
TRBV6-5	TRBJ2-1	NA	NA	TGTGCCAGCAGTTACCACCTCCGGACGTCCAATGAGCAGTTCTTC	CASSYHLRTSNEQFF
TRBV28	TRBJ2-3	NA	NA	TGTGCCAGCATCTCGCCGCGCAGCGCAGATACGCAGTATTTT	CASISPRSADTQYF
TRBV2	TRBJ1-2	NA	few	TGTGCCAGCATCTATTCGGGGTTAAGCTATGGCTACACCTTC	CASIYSGLSYGYTF
TRBV7-2	TRBJ2-7	TRBD1	NA	TGTGCCAGCAGTCCTACAGGGGGTCAGGGTAGTGAGCAGTACTTC	CASSPTGGQGSEQYF
TRBV6-6	TRBJ1-2	NA	few	TGTGCCAGCGGGGAAGCCGGGACCGGGTCCTATGGCTACACCTTC	CASGEAGTGSYGYTF
TRBV3-1	TRBJ1-2	NA	NA	TGTGCCAGCAGCCATCCCGGCCAGGGGAACTATGGCTACACCTTC	CASSHPGQGNYGYTF
TRBV7-2	TRBJ2-1	TRBD1	few	TGTGCCAGCAGCTTCGACAGGGGCAACATCAATGAGCAGTTCTTC	CASSFDRGNINEQFF
TRBV10-3	TRBJ1-4	TRBD1	NA	TGTGCCATCAGTGGGACAGGGAGAGCGGAACTGTTTTTT	CAISGTGRAELFF
TRBV28	TRBJ2-5	TRBD2	NA	TGTGCCAGCGCCGGGACTACCTACGTGCAGTACTTC	CASAGTTYVQYF
TRBV7-2	TRBJ1-4	NA	few	TGTGCCAGCAGCCTCTCCCCACCCGGGGCTTACTATGAAAAACTGTTTTTT	CASSLSPPGAYYEKLFF
TRBV13	TRBJ2-7	NA	NA	TGTGCCAGCAGCAACTACAGGGTTGGCTCCTACGAGCAGTACTTC	CASSNYRVGSYEQYF
TRBV7-8	TRBJ2-1	TRBD2	NA	TGTGCCAGCAGCTTCGGGAAAACTAGCGGGGGGCTCTACAATGAGCAGTTCTTC	CASSFGKTSGGLYNEQFF
TRBV6-5	TRBJ1-2	NA	few	TGTGCCAGCAGTTACTCTCTTCCAGGGCCCGCTAACTATGGCTACACCTTC	CASSYSLPGPANYGYTF
TRBV7-3	TRBJ2-3	TRBD2	NA	TGTGCCAACAGCTTGGCGGGGGGGCGCACAGATACGCAGTATTTT	CANSLAGGRTDTQYF
TRBV11-2	TRBJ2-5	NA	NA	TGTGCCAGTGGGGCGGGGCACCAAGAGACCCAGTACTTC	CASGAGHQETQYF
TRBV29-1	TRBJ2-7	TRBD1	many	TGCAGCGTTGTGGGGTTCTACTCGTCTGGGACAGAGGAGTACGAGCAGTACTTC	CSVVGFYSSGTEEYEQYF
TRBV14	TRBJ2-3	NA	NA	TGTGCCAGCAGCCGCGAGGGGGGGGCAGATACGCAGTATTTT	CASSREGGADTQYF
TRBV5-1	TRBJ2-5	NA	NA	TGCGCCAGCAGCTTCGACAGCTTCCAAGAGACCCAGTACTTC	CASSFDSFQETQYF
TRBV14	TRBJ2-1	TRBD1	NA	TGTGCCAGCAGCCCTTTGCTTAAGACAGGGCCATCCAGGTCGTTTAATGAGCAGTTCTTC	CASSPLLKTGPSRSFNEQFF
TRBV10-3	TRBJ1-5	TRBD1	once	TGTGCCATCAGTGAGTCGACAGGGCTGAAGCCCCAGCATTTT	CAISESTGLKPQHF
TRBV12-3/TRBV12-4	TRBJ2-3	TRBD2	few	TGTGCCAGCAGTGGTGGACTAGCGGGGGGCCCCGCAGATACGCAGTATTTT	CASSGGLAGGPADTQYF
TRBV20-1	TRBJ1-5	NA	few	TGCAGTGCTAGAGCCCCCGACTGGGATCAGCCCCAGCATTTT	CSARAPDWDQPQHF
TRBV7-2	TRBJ1-2	NA	NA	TGTGCCAGCAGCTTTTCTACCACGCAGAAACTCAACTATGGCTACACCTTC	CASSFSTTQKLNYGYTF
TRBV6-2/TRBV6-3	TRBJ2-7	NA	NA	TGTGCCAGCAGTCGAAGGGAAGCGGCCCAGTACTTC	CASSRREAAQYF
TRBV2	TRBJ2-7	NA	few	TGTGCCAGCAGTGATGGTAAGGAGGCCACCTACGAGCAGTACTTC	CASSDGKEATYEQYF
TRBV25-1	TRBJ2-5	NA	NA	TGTGCCAGCAGTGATGAAAACCAAGAGACCCAGTACTTC	CASSDENQETQYF
TRBV20-1	TRBJ2-3	TRBD2	NA	TGCAGTGCTAGAGATCCGGCGGGGAGGGGAGATACGCAGTATTTT	CSARDPAGRGDTQYF
TRBV12-3/TRBV12-4	TRBJ1-1	NA	few	TGTGCCAGCAGTTTTCAGGGATGGTACACTGAAGCTTTCTTT	CASSFQGWYTEAFF
TRBV4-1	TRBJ2-5	TRBD2	few	TGCGCCAGCAGCCTGGGGGGGACTAGGGAAGAGACCCAGTACTTC	CASSLGGTREETQYF
TRBV5-1	TRBJ2-1	TRBD1	NA	TGCGCCAGCAGCTGGGCCCCGGGACAGATGTACAATGAGCAGTTCTTC	CASSWAPGQMYNEQFF
TRBV20-1	TRBJ2-1	NA	NA	TGCAGTGCTAGAGATTCGACAATCCTCTCCTACAATGAGCAGTTCTTC	CSARDSTILSYNEQFF
TRBV2	TRBJ2-7	TRBD1	NA	TGTGCCATTCCGGGACAGGGCGGTAGCGAGCAGTACTTC	CAIPGQGGSEQYF
TRBV6-6	TRBJ2-7	TRBD2	few	TGTGCCAGCAGTTACTTTGCTAGCGGGGGGGTATTATACGAGCAGTACTTC	CASSYFASGGVLYEQYF
TRBV9	TRBJ1-1	NA	NA	TGTGCCAGCAGCGAGTTATTAACAGAGAACACTGAAGCTTTCTTT	CASSELLTENTEAFF
TRBV7-6	TRBJ1-2	NA	many	TGTGCCAGCTTTGGTTTCGAGTCGGGGGGTTCTGGCTACACCTTC	CASFGFESGGSGYTF
TRBV11-3	TRBJ1-6	NA	NA	TGTGCCAGCAGTTCCAGGGTACCCAATTCACCCCTCCACTTT	CASSSRVPNSPLHF
TRBV20-1	TRBJ2-3	NA	NA	TGCAGTGCCCCCTCCAGGGGGAGGACAGATACGCAGTATTTT	CSAPSRGRTDTQYF
TRBV7-2	TRBJ2-3	NA	NA	TGTGCCAGCGGCTCCCATAGGGATACGCAGTATTTT	CASGSHRDTQYF
TRBV12-3/TRBV12-4	TRBJ2-7	NA	NA	TGTGCCAGCAGTAATAATGGACAAGTGTACGAGCAGTACTTC	CASSNNGQVYEQYF
TRBV7-3	TRBJ2-3	TRBD2	NA	TGTGCCAGCAGCTTAGGGACTAGCGGGGGCGCAGATACGCAGTATTTT	CASSLGTSGGADTQYF
TRBV6-2/TRBV6-3	TRBJ2-4	TRBD2	many	TGTGCCAGCAGCCCCCGGACTAGCCCTCAGTACTTC	CASSPRTSPQYF
TRBV2	TRBJ2-7	NA	NA	TGTGCCAGCAGTCGTCCCGGCTCTTCCTACGAGCAGTACTTC	CASSRPGSSYEQYF
TRBV20-1	TRBJ2-7	NA	NA	TGCAGTGCTTTACCCTTCACCAGGGGAGCCTACGAGCAGTACTTC	CSALPFTRGAYEQYF
TRBV10-3	TRBJ1-2	NA	many	TGTGCCATCAGTGAGTCCAGGGAATCGGCCTATGGCTACACCTTC	CAISESRESAYGYTF
TRBV7-2	TRBJ2-7	TRBD2	NA	TGTGCCAGCAGCTTAAATAGCGGGGGGAGGGTCTCCTACGAGCAGTACTTC	CASSLNSGGRVSYEQYF
TRBV27	TRBJ2-6	TRBD1	many	TGTGCCAGCAGTAAGATACAGGGGGCGATTGGGGCCAACGTCCTGACTTTC	CASSKIQGAIGANVLTF
TRBV9	TRBJ2-1	NA	few	TGTGCCAGCAGCGCGACCGCGCTCGCGGTTAACCGTGACAATGAGCAGTTCTTC	CASSATALAVNRDNEQFF
TRBV20-1	TRBJ2-7	NA	NA	TGCAGTGCGAGGCCGGGACACCTCTACGAGCAGTACTTC	CSARPGHLYEQYF
TRBV13	TRBJ1-1	NA	NA	TGTGCCAGCAGCTTAGGCAGAAGAGACACTGAAGCTTTCTTT	CASSLGRRDTEAFF
TRBV20-1	TRBJ2-5	NA	many	TGCAGTGCTAGAGTCGGGGGAAGGGAGACCCAGTACTTC	CSARVGGRETQYF
TRBV9	TRBJ2-3	NA	NA	TGTGCCAGCAGCACTGGACACGGAGATACGCAGTATTTT	CASSTGHGDTQYF
TRBV12-3/TRBV12-4	TRBJ2-5	NA	NA	TGTGCCAACAGTTTATCGACTAGTCGCGGTTCGGAGACCCAGTACTTC	CANSLSTSRGSETQYF